At least ten counts were recorded for the clone carrying this T cell receptor (beta chain). In the library, unique molecular identifiers were attached to individual cDNA molecules. MiXCR was run by TCRdb on the RACE reads, yielding one entry per CDR3 protein. The table shows fewer than 90,000 distinct CDR3 sequences, with 6.6% occurring only once. The V end was cut by 3 bases, the J end by 7 bases, with 18 bases between. Germline V lookup: CDR1 KGHSH, CDR2 LQKENI. The CDR3 length is 15 residues. This record comes from a study of human T cells and chemical hapten exposure. Study-level information: Throughout the roughly 24-week study, diphenylcyclopropenone was applied weekly to the patients' scalps.

Time point reported: patch test 2, 6 weeks after DPC sensitization. This sample's treatment: therapeutic diphenylcyclopropenone sensitization with weekly scalp DPC. The sequencing used whole blood, collected in connection with sensitization to the hapten diphenylcyclopropenone (DPC). The TCR sequence derives from a woman younger than 45 with alopecia areata. Some clones in this sample may be carry-over from other donors' samples. This chain connects TRBV18 to TRBJ1-2; TRBD1 might be the D (5 bases). The CDR3 DNA reads TGTGCCAGCTCACCCCAGGGTGGGGGAGAACGTGGCTACACCTTC. This codes for CASSPQGGGERGYTF.